This TCR beta chain derives from a study of response to subunit inactivated influenza vaccine. This clonotype was counted a few times. TCRdb ran MiXCR on the RT-PCR reads and lists one entry per CDR3 protein. The table records hundreds of thousands of distinct CDR3 sequences, approximately 10% of them present only once. Germline loops: CDR1 SGHRS, CDR2 YFSETQ. V shed 7 bases and J shed 2 bases, with 13 bases lying between them. The CDR3 length is 13 residues. The same data also contributed to another study, on T cells expressing NK-cell markers. From that study: UMIs were included in TCR beta cDNA generated by 5'RACE template switching. Serological testing identified most of the eight sequenced donors as HCMV-seropositive and one as seronegative. Of the CD8+ T cell pool in about 6 donors, roughly 1.0-7.5% was accounted for by dominant NKG2C+ clonotypes. It remained uncertain whether the expanded NKG2C+ T cell clones were specific for HCMV antigens.

The sample in question was PBMCs from blood, obtained on the day of vaccination. The TCR was taken from a man aged 45-60 years who received an inactivated influenza vaccine. This chain links TRBV5-1 with TRBJ2-7, with D possibly being TRBD1 (5 bases). This CDR3 reads CASYRQFPYEQYF. CDR3 DNA sequence: TGCGCCAGCTACCGACAGTTCCCCTACGAGCAGTACTTC. The entire variable domain, with the rest obtained from reference TRBV5-1 and TRBJ2-7, is as follows: KAGVTQTPRYLIKTRGQQVTLSCSPISGHRSVSWYQQTPGQGLQFLFEYFSETQRNKGNFPGRFSGRQFSNSRSEMNVSTLELGDSALYLCASYRQFPYEQYFGPGTRLTVT.